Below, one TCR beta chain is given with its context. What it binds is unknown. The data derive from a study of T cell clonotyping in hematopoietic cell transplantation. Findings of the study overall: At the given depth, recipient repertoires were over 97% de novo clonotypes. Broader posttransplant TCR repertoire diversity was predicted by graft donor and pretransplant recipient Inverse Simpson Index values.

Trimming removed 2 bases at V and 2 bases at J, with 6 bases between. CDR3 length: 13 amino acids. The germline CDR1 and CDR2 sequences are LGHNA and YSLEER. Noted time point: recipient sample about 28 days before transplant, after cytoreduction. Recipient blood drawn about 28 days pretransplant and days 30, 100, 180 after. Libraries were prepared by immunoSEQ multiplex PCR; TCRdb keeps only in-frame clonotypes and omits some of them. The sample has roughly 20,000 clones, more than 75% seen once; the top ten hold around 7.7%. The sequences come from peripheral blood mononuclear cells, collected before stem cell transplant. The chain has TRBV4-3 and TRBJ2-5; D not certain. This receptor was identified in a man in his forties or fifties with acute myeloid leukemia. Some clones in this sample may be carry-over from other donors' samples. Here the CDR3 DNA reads TGCGCCAGCAGCCAATGGCCTCAAGAGACCCAGTACTTC. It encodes CASSQWPQETQYF.